A selection of T cell receptor beta chains follows, all from one sample in a study of blood T cell repertoires in COVID-19. Assay: immunoSEQ multiplex PCR; the TCRdb copy retains only in-frame clones and omits some. In the table there are about 340,000 clones, more than 75% of which are singletons. Source material: peripheral blood. All receptors derive from a woman aged 50 to 60 with COVID-19, enrolled during active disease. Each CDR3 is given with its conserved first and last residue. D genes are given only for firm matches. The size entry is marked missing in some rows and otherwise reads once, few, many or a size class.

d_gene,v_gene,abundance,j_gene,CDR3nt,CDR3aa
TRBD1,TRBV11-2,NA,TRBJ2-2,TGTGCCAGCAGCCGAGACAGGGCTGAGGACACCGGGGAGCTGTTTTTT,CASSRDRAEDTGELFF
NA,TRBV11-1,NA,TRBJ2-6,TGTGCCAGCACCATTTGGGGGGATACTGGGGCCAACGTCCTGACTTTC,CASTIWGDTGANVLTF
NA,TRBV3-1/TRBV3-2,few,TRBJ2-3,TGTGCCAGCAGCCAGCGATCGGCAGGAAGCACAGATACGCAGTATTTT,CASSQRSAGSTDTQYF
TRBD1,TRBV19,NA,TRBJ2-2,TGTGCCAGTAGTAGGGGGACAGGGGGCACCGGGGAGCTGTTTTTT,CASSRGTGGTGELFF
NA,TRBV5-1,NA,TRBJ1-2,TGCGCCAGCAGCTTAGGGGATTTATATGGCTACACCTTC,CASSLGDLYGYTF
TRBD1,TRBV11-1,NA,TRBJ1-6,TGTGCCAGCACTGAGGACAGGGTCGGTAATTCACCCCTCCACTTT,CASTEDRVGNSPLHF
TRBD2,TRBV2,once,TRBJ2-3,TGTGCCAGCAGACCGGGACTAGCGAACACAGATACGCAGTATTTT,CASRPGLANTDTQYF
TRBD2,TRBV30,NA,TRBJ2-2,TGTGCCTGGAGTGTATTGGCTAGCGGGAGGGCCGGGACCGGGGAGCTGTTTTTT,CAWSVLASGRAGTGELFF
NA,TRBV14,NA,TRBJ2-7,TGTGCCAGCAGCCAAGATACGCACAGGGCCTACGAGCAGTACTTC,CASSQDTHRAYEQYF
TRBD2,TRBV2,NA,TRBJ2-2,TGTGCCAGCAAGCGGGAGGTAACCGGGGAGCTGTTTTTT,CASKREVTGELFF
TRBD1,TRBV24-1,few,TRBJ2-3,TGTGCCACCAGTGGCCCGGACAGGGGGCGGTCCCCAGATACGCAGTATTTT,CATSGPDRGRSPDTQYF
TRBD2,TRBV5-6,few,TRBJ2-1,TGTGCCAGCAGCGGGCTAGCGGGAGCGATTGGCAATGAGCAGTTCTTC,CASSGLAGAIGNEQFF
NA,TRBV29-1,few,TRBJ1-2,TGCAGCGTCGACAGTAACTATGGCTACACCTTC,CSVDSNYGYTF
NA,TRBV18,NA,TRBJ1-5,TGTGCCAGCTCCCCTTTCGCGACAATCTCCTATCAGCCCCAGCATTTT,CASSPFATISYQPQHF
NA,TRBV2,NA,TRBJ2-2,TGTGCCAGCAGTGAAGCGAAGGGCAGGGGGGTGTTTTTT,CASSEAKGRGVFF
TRBD2,TRBV2,NA,TRBJ2-2,TGTGCCATCACAGGACTAGCAAACACCGGGGAGCTGTTTTTT,CAITGLANTGELFF
NA,TRBV5-5,NA,TRBJ1-4,TGTGCCAGCAGCCCCATCTCGGGTGGGGAAAAACTGTTTTTT,CASSPISGGEKLFF
NA,TRBV18,once,TRBJ1-6,TGTGCCAGCTCACCACTCGACAGTTGGAGTTCACCCCTCCACTTT,CASSPLDSWSSPLHF
NA,TRBV25-1,NA,TRBJ1-3,TGTGCCAGCAGTGCGGGGAGGGCCTCTGGAAACACCATATATTTT,CASSAGRASGNTIYF
NA,TRBV6-5,NA,TRBJ2-2,TGTGCCAGCAGTTACCCAATTACAGGGACGCGCGGGGAGCTGTTTTTT,CASSYPITGTRGELFF
NA,TRBV27,NA,TRBJ1-1,TGTGCCAGCAGAGGCAGGGTCACTGAAGCTTTCTTT,CASRGRVTEAFF